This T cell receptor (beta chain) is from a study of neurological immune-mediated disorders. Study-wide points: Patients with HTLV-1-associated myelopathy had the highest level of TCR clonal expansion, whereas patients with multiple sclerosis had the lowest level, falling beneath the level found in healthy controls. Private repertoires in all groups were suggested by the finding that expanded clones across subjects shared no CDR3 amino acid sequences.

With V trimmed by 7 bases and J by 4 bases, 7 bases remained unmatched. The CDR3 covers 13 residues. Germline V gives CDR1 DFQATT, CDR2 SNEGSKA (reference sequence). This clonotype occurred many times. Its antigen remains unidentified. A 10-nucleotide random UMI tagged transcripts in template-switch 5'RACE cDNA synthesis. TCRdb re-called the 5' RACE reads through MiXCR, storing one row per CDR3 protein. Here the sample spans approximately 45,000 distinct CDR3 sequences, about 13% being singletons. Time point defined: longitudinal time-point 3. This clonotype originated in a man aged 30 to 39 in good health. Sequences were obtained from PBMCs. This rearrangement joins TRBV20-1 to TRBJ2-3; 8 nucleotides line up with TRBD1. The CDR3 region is CSGTGWQPDTQYF. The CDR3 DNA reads TGCAGTGGGACAGGGTGGCAGCCAGATACGCAGTATTTT.